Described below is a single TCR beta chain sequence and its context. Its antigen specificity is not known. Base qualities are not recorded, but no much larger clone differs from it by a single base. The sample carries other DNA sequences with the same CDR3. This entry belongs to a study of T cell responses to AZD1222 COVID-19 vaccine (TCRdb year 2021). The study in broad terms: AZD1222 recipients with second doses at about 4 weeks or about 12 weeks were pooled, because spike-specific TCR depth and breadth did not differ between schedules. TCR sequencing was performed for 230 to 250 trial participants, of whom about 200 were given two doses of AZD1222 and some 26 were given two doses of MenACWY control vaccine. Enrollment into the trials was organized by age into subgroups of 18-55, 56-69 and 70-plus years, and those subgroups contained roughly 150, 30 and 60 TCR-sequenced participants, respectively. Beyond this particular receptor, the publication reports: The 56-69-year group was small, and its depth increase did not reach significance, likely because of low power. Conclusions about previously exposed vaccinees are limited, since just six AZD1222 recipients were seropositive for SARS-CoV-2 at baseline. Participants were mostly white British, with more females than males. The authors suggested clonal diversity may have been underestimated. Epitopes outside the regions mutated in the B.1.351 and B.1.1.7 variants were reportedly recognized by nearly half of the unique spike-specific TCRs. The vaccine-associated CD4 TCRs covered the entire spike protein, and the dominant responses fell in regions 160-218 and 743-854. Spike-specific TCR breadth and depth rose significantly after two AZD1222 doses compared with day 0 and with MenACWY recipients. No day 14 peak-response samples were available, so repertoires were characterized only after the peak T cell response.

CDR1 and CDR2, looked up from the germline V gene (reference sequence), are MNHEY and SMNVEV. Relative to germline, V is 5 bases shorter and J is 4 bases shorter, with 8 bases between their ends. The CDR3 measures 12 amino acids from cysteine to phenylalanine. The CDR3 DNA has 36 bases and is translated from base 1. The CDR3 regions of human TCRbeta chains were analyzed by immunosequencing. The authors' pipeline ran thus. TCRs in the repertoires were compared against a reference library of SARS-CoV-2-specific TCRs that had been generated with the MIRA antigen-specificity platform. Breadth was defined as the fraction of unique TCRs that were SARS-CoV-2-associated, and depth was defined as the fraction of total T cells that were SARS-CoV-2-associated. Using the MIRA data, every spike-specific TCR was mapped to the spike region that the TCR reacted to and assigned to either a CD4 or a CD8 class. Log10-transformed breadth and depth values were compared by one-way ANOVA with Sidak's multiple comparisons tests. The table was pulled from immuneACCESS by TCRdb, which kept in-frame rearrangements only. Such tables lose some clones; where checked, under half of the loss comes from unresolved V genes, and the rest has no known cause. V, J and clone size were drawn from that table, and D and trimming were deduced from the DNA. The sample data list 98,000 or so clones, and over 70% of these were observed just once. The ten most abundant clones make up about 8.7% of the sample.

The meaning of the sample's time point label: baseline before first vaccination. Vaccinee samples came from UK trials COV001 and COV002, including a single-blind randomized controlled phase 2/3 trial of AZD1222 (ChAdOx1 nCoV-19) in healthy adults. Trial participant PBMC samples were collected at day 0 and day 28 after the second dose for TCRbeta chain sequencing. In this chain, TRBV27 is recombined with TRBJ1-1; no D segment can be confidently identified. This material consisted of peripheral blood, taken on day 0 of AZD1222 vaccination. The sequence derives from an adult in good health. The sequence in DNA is TGTGCCAGCAGTCCGAAGGGCACTGAAGCTTTCTTT. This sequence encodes CASSPKGTEAFF.